This T cell receptor (beta chain) was identified during a study of T cell repertoires in cytomegalovirus infection (dated by TCRdb to about 2019). Study-wide context: Recently identified HLA-C-restricted CMV epitopes, whose presentation resists viral immunomodulation, were targeted by peptide stimulations together with well-studied HLA-B-restricted epitopes. Because public TCR beta signatures pointed to carriage of CMV infection together with the matching HLA type, the HLA type of each donor mattered for the analysis.

Broad study findings and their caveats: Cumulative frequency of public TCR beta family members discriminated carriers of CMV infection plus the relevant HLA type in this cohort and an independent 352-donor cohort. The ex vivo response was dominated by HLA-C-restricted CMV-specific TCR beta clonotypes, which also provided the single most frequent clonotype in two of eight donors.

Reading the label with the study, this specimen's treatment or condition is: in vitro stimulation with specific CMV peptide epitopes to enrich CMV-specific T cells. Sequencing was carried out with an Illumina HiSeq 1500. TCRdb reprocessing: public reads trimmed at Q25 with fastp, clones called with MiXCR, in-frame beta chains kept. Identical CDR3 proteins give one entry, which carries the most common genes and DNA. This sample lists 150,000 to 200,000 distinct CDR3 sequences; roughly 20% were detected once. Of the sample, about 25% is held by the ten largest clones. This clonotype was recorded a few times. Its antigen is unknown. No qualities accompany the bases; no much larger clone lies one base away. The sequences come from CD8+ T cells from cultured PBMCs, collected from culture after CMV antigen stimulation. The TCR was taken from a human donor in good health (CMV status not recorded). Some clones in this sample may be carry-over from other donors' samples.

The CDR3 reads as follows: CASTAGGRETQYF. The nucleotides read TGTGCCAGCACTGCAGGGGGAAGAGAGACCCAGTACTTC. The sequence links TRBV27 to TRBJ2-5; 7 central bases correspond to TRBD1. CDR1 and CDR2, per the germline V gene (reference sequence), are MNHEY and SMNVEV. The CDR3 contains 13 residues, cysteine and phenylalanine counted. Here the CDR3 DNA is all that survives: 39 bases in frame from base 1. V lost 7 bases and J lost 4 bases, and the count of bases not matched to a germline gene is 6.